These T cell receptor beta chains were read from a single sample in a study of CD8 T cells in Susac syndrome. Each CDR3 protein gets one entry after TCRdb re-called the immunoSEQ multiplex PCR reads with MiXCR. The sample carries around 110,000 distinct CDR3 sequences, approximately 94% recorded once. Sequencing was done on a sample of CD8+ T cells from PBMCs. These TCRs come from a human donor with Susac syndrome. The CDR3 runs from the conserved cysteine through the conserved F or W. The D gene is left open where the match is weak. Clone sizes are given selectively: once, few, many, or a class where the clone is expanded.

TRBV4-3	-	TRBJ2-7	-	CASSQGIGSYEQYF	TGCGCCAGCAGCCAAGGGATAGGGAGCTACGAGCAGTACTTC
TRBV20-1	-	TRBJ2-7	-	CSAPTGPYEQYF	TGCAGTGCTCCGACAGGCCCCTACGAGCAGTACTTC
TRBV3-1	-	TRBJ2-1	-	CASEAGMYNEQFF	TGTGCCAGCGAGGCGGGTATGTACAATGAGCAGTTCTTC
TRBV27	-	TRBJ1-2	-	CASSPGGRGYGYTF	TGTGCCAGCAGTCCCGGGGGCCGAGGCTATGGCTACACCTTC
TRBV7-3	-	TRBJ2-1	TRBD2	CASSLVLSGGAQNEQFF	TGTGCCAGCAGCTTGGTCCTTAGCGGGGGGGCTCAGAATGAGCAGTTCTTC
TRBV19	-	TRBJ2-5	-	CASSIFWGEQETQYF	TGTGCCAGTAGTATCTTTTGGGGGGAGCAGGAGACCCAGTACTTC
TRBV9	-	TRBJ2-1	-	CASSPGPRNEQFF	TGTGCCAGCAGCCCAGGTCCTCGAAATGAGCAGTTCTTC
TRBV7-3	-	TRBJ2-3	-	CASSLLTVPIATDTQYF	TGTGCCAGCAGCTTACTGACAGTCCCCATAGCCACAGATACGCAGTATTTT
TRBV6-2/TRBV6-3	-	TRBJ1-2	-	CASTSGYGYTF	TGTGCCAGCACCTCAGGCTATGGCTACACCTTC
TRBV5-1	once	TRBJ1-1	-	CASSSVLNTEAFF	TGCGCCAGCAGCTCAGTTCTTAACACTGAAGCTTTCTTT
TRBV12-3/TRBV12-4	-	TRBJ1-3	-	CASSQGVSGNTIYF	TGTGCCAGCAGCCAAGGGGTCTCTGGAAACACCATATATTTT
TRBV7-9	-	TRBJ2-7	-	CASTLGGLSYEQYF	TGTGCCAGCACCCTCGGGGGACTCTCCTACGAGCAGTACTTC
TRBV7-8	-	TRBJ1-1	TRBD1	CASSSGQTTEAFF	TGTGCCAGCAGCTCGGGACAGACCACTGAAGCTTTCTTT
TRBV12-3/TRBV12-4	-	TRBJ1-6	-	CASTFTQGARPGAPLHF	TGTGCCAGCACGTTCACACAGGGTGCCCGACCGGGGGCACCCCTCCACTTT
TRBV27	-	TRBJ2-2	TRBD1	CATRQGIHTGELFF	TGTGCCACCAGACAGGGGATTCACACCGGGGAGCTGTTTTTT
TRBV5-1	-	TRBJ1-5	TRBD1	CASSSTGDPNQPQHF	TGCGCCAGCAGCTCGACAGGGGACCCCAATCAGCCCCAGCATTTT
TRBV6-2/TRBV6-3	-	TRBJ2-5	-	CASSSLRVGETQYF	TGTGCCAGCAGTTCACTCAGGGTCGGGGAGACCCAGTACTTC
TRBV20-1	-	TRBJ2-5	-	CSARAGIQETQYF	TGCAGTGCTAGAGCCGGGATCCAAGAGACCCAGTACTTC
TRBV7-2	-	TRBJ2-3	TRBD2	CASSPSGGRGDTQYF	TGTGCCAGCAGCCCTAGCGGGGGGCGGGGAGATACGCAGTATTTT
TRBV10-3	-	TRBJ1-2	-	CAISESQVRYGYTF	TGTGCCATCAGTGAGTCACAGGTCCGCTATGGCTACACCTTC
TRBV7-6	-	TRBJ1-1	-	CASSSRQNTEAFF	TGTGCCAGCAGCTCCAGACAGAACACTGAAGCTTTCTTT
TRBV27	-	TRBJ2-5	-	CASCSSTEETQYF	TGTGCCAGTTGTAGTTCCACAGAAGAGACCCAGTACTTC
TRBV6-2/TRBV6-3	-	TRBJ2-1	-	CASRFRGTGYNEQFF	TGTGCCAGCCGGTTTCGGGGGACGGGCTACAATGAGCAGTTCTTC
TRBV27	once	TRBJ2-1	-	CASSFVGGSSYNEQFF	TGTGCCAGCAGTTTCGTTGGGGGGAGCTCCTACAATGAGCAGTTCTTC
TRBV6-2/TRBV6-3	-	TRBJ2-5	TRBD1	CASSPRTGRETQYF	TGTGCCAGCAGTCCCCGGACAGGGCGAGAGACCCAGTACTTC
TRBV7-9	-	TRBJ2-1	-	CASSFGPGRYEQFF	TGTGCCAGCAGCTTCGGTCCCGGAAGATATGAGCAGTTCTTC
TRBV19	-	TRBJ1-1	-	CATSPGPSPDTEAFF	TGTGCCACCTCACCGGGACCCTCACCGGACACTGAAGCTTTCTTT
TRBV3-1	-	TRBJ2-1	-	CASSQVRDYNEQFF	TGTGCCAGCAGCCAAGTACGGGACTACAATGAGCAGTTCTTC